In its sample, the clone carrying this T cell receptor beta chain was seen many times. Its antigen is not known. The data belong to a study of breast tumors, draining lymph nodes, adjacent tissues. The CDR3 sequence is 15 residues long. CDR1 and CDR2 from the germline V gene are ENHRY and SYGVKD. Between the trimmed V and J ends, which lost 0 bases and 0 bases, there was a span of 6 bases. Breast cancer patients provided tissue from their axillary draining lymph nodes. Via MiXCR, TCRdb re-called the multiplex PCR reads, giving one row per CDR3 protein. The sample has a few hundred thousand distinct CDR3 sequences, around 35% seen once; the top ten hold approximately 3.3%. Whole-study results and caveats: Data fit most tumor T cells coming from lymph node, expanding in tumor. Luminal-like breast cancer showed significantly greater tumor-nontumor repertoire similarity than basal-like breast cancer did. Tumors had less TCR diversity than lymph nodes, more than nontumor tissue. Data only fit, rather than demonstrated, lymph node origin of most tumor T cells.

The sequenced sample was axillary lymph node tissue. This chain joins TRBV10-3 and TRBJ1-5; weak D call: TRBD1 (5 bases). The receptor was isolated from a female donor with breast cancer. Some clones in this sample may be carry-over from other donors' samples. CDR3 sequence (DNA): TGTGCCATCAGTGAGTCAAGGGGTAGCAATCAGCCCCAGCATTTT. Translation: CAISESRGSNQPQHF.